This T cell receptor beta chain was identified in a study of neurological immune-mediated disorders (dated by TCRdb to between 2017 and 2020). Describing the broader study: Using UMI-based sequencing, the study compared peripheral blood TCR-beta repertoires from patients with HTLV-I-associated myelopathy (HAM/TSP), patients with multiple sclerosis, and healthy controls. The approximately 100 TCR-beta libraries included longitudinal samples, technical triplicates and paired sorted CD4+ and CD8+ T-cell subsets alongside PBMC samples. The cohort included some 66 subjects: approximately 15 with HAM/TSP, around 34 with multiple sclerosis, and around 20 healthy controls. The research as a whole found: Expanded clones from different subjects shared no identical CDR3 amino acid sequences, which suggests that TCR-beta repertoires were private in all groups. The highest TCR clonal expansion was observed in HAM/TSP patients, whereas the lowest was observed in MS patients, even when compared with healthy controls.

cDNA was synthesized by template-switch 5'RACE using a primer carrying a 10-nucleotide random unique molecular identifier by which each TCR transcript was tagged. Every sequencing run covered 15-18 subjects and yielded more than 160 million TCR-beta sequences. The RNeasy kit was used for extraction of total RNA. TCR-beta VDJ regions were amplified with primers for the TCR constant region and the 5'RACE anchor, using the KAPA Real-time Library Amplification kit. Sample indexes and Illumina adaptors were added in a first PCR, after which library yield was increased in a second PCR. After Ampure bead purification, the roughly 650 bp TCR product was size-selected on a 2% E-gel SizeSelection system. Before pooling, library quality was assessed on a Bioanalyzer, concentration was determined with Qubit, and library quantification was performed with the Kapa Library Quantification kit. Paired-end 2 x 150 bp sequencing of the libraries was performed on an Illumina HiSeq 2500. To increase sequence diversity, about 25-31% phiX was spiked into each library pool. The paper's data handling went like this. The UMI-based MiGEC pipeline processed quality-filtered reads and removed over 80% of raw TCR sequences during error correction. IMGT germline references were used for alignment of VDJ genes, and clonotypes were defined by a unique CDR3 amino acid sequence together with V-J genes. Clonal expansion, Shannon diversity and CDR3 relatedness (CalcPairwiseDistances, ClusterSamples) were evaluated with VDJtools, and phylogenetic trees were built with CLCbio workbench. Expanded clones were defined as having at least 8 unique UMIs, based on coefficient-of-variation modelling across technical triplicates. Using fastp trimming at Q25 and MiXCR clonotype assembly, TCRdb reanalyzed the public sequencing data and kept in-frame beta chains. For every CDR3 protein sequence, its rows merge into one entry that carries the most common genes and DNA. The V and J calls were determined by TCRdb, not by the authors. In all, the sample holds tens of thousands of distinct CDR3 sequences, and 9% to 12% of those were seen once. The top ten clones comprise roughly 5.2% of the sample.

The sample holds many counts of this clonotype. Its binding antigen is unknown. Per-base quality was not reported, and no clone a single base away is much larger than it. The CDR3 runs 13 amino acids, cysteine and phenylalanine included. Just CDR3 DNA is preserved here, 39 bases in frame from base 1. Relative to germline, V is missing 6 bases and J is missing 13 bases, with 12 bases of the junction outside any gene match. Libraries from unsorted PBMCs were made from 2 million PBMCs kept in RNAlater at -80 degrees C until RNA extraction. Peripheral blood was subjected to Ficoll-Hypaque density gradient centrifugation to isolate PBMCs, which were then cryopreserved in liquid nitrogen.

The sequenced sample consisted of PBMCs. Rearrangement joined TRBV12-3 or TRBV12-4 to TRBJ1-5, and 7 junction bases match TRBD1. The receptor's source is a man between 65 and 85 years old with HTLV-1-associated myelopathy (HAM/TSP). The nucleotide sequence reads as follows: TGTGCCAGCAGCGGTCTTAGGGACAGCCAGCAGCATTTT. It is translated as CASSGLRDSQQHF.